This T cell receptor beta chain was retrieved from a study of blood T cell repertoires in COVID-19. This table comes from immunoSEQ multiplex PCR, and its TCRdb copy is limited to in-frame clones, with some not included. The sample has 210,000 or so clones, about 92% seen once. The source of this sequence is a man aged 25 to 40 with acute or convalescent COVID-19. The sequencing sample was made of peripheral blood.

CDR3 bases: TGTGCCAGCAGTGCCGACAACTACGAGCAGTACTTC. This encodes CASSADNYEQYF. The chain has TRBV28 and TRBJ2-7; D is uncertain. The CDR3 has 12 amino acids. The V and J ends lost 5 bases and 3 bases respectively, with 8 bases between them. From germline, CDR1 is MDHEN and CDR2 SYDVKM.